The 10 T cell receptor beta chains below were found in one sample sequenced in a study of cytomegalovirus exposure and HLA in healthy donors. 13 Jbeta primers and 60 Vbeta primers were used for the PCR. Some clones are missing from TCRdb's copy, which holds only in-frame ones; the method was immunoSEQ multiplex PCR. The table shows some 94,000 clones, with 55% to 75% occurring only once. Material for sequencing was PBMCs. The origin of the receptors is a middle-aged man in good health and CMV-seronegative.

CDR3 region: CASTTPGQSYEQYV. CDR3 sequence (DNA): TGCGCCAGCACAACCCCGGGACAGTCCTACGAGCAGTACGTC. The chain carries TRBV23-1 and TRBJ2-7; 7 nucleotides agree with TRBD1. TRBV23-1 is an ORF; its function is uncertain. The CDR3 is 14 amino acids. The ends lost 7 bases at V and 1 base at J; junction bases unmatched: 7.

The chain combines TRBV7-2 with TRBJ1-1, with a weak D call TRBD1 (6 bases). CDR3 length: 15 amino acids. V shed 1 base and J shed 1 base, with 10 bases lying between them. Germline values: CDR1 SGHTA, CDR2 FQGNSA. The CDR3 nucleotides read TGTGCCAGCAGCTTAGTTGGCAGGGGGAACACTGAAGCTTTCTTT. Protein: CASSLVGRGNTEAFF.

This chain links TRBV5-1 with TRBJ1-5, with 11 bases aligning to TRBD1. V was clipped by 4 bases and J by 4 bases; unmatched bases: 16. Germline V gene lookup returns CDR1 SGHRS and CDR2 YFSETQ. CDR3 length: 19 amino acids. DNA of the CDR3: TGCGCCAGCAGCGGGGACAGGGGGACCCGGGAGCGGGGTAATCAGCCCCAGCATTTT. It yields the protein CASSGDRGTRERGNQPQHF.

In this sample, this clone turned up once. This chain connects TRBV5-6 to TRBJ2-1, with 11 nucleotides matching TRBD2. The germline V gene has CDR1 SGHDT and CDR2 YYEEEE. CDR3 length: 16 amino acids. With V trimmed by 0 bases and J by 9 bases, 8 bases remained unmatched. CDR3 in amino acids: CASSLEIAGGDGEQFF. The CDR3 coding sequence is TGTGCCAGCAGCTTGGAAATAGCGGGAGGGGATGGTGAGCAGTTCTTC.

The chain couples TRBV11-3 to TRBJ1-1; 7 nucleotides match TRBD1. This CDR3 comprises 15 residues. V shed 5 bases and J 4 bases; nucleotides not matched to a gene: 10. The germline gives CDR1 SGHNT, CDR2 YENEEA. The DNA of the CDR3 is TGTGCCAGCAGCCTAATCGGACAGGAGGGCACTGAAGCTTTCTTT. Translation: CASSLIGQEGTEAFF.

The J gene is TRBJ2-7, the V gene TRBV27; a possible D gene is TRBD2 (6 bases). The CDR3 has 13 amino acids. The germline gives CDR1 MNHEY, CDR2 SMNVEV (reference sequence). The V end was cut by 8 bases, the J end by 0 bases, with 11 bases between. This CDR3 is CASRDSRSYEQYF. The CDR3, as DNA: TGTGCCAGCCGGGACTCCCGCTCCTACGAGCAGTACTTC.

The chain recombines TRBV5-3 with TRBJ2-7; tentatively, D is TRBD1 (6 bases). TRBV5-3 is an ORF for which the function is uncertain. V was clipped by 2 bases and J by 4 bases, with 28 bases between them. The CDR3 extends over 19 amino acids. CDR3 residues: CARSFGQGFCAVMEYEQYV. The CDR3 DNA sequence: TGTGCCAGAAGCTTCGGCCAGGGGTTTTGCGCTGTGATGGAGTACGAGCAGTACGTC.

This chain links TRBV6-6 with TRBJ2-5; a possible D gene is TRBD1 (5 bases). Germline V gives CDR1 MNHNY, CDR2 SVGAGI (reference sequence). Trimming took off 2 bases at V and 0 bases at J, with 10 bases between the two ends. The CDR3 sequence is 15 residues long. DNA for the CDR3: TGTGCCAGCAGTTACAGACAGCCTGACCAAGAGACCCAGTACTTC. Its protein product is CASSYRQPDQETQYF.

The chain couples TRBV5-4 to TRBJ2-7; 7 bases fit TRBD1. Germline CDR1 SGHNT, CDR2 YYREEE (reference sequence). V gave up 4 bases and J gave up 1 base; unmatched junction bases: 2. The CDR3 sequence is 13 residues long. CDR3 region: CASSPGQSYEQYF. In DNA, the CDR3 is TGTGCCAGCAGCCCGGGACAGTCCTACGAGCAGTACTTC.

The chain carries TRBV27 and TRBJ2-3, with 7 bases identical to TRBD2. Looked up from germline, CDR1 is MNHEY and CDR2 is SMNVEV (reference sequence). J was trimmed by 5 bases and V by 4 bases; bases with no gene match: 18. This CDR3 contains 18 residues. CDR3 residues: CASSSSRWAGERKDTQYF. Here the CDR3 DNA reads TGTGCCAGCAGTTCCTCCCGGTGGGCGGGAGAACGTAAAGATACGCAGTATTTT.